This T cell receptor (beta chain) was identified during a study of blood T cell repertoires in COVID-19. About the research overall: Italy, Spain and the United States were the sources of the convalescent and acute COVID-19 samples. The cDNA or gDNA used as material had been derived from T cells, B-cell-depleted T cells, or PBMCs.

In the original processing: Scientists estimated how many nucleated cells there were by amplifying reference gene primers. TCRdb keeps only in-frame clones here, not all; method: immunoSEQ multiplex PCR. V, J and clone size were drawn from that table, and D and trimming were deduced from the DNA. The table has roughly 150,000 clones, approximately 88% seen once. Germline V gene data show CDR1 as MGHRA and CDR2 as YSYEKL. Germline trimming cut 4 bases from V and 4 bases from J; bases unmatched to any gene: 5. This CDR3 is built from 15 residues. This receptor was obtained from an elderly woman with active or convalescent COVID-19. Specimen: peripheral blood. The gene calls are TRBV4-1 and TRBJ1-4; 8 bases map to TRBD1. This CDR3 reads CASSPDRGLNEKLFF. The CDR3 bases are TGCGCCAGCAGCCCTGACAGGGGCCTTAATGAAAAACTGTTTTTT.